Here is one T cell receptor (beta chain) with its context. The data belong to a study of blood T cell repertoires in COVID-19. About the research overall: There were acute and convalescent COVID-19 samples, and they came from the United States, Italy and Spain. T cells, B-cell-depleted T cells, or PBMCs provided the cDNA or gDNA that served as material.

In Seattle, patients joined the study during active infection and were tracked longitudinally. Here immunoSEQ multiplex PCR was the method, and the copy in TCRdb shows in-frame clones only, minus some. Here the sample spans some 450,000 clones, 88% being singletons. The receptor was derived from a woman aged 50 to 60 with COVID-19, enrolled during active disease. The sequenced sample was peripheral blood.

In DNA, the CDR3 is TGCGCCAGCAGCTTGGCCCGGAGGGCTAGCGGGGGGGACTCGCAGTATTTT. Encoded protein: CASSLARRASGGDSQYF. J is TRBJ2-3 and V is TRBV5-1; 12 bases agree with TRBD2. The germline CDR1 and CDR2 sequences are SGHRS and YFSETQ. The CDR3 consists of 17 residues. The junction had 12 bases not matched to a gene; V was cut back by 0 bases and J by 10 bases. Complete variable domain (other parts from reference TRBV5-1 and TRBJ2-3): KAGVTQTPRYLIKTRGQQVTLSCSPISGHRSVSWYQQTPGQGLQFLFEYFSETQRNKGNFPGRFSGRQFSNSRSEMNVSTLELGDSALYLCASSLARRASGGDSQYFGPGTRLTVL.